The 11 T cell receptor beta chains below were found in one sample sequenced in a study of vaccination effects on CD4 cells after COVID-19. Antigen specificity for these receptors is unknown. Repertoires were generated with immunoSEQ multiplex PCR, while TCRdb's copy carries only in-frame clones and drops some. The data contain under 80,000 clones, around 76% of them singletons. Prior to sequencing, the ViraFEST assay stimulated PBMC with viral peptide pools, which expanded the antigen-specific CD4+ T cells. Once cultured for under 11 days, the cells underwent separation to obtain CD4+ T cells. The sample was CD4+ T cells from PBMCs cultured with HCoV-229E spike peptides, taken before COVID-19 vaccination. The receptors stem from a human donor who received a COVID-19 vaccine.

The rearrangement joins TRBV19 to TRBJ1-5; no definite D call. Looked up from germline, CDR1 is LNHDA and CDR2 is SQIVND (reference sequence). V was trimmed by 3 bases and J by 9 bases, leaving 18 bases between them. The CDR3 contains 15 residues. The CDR3 here is CASSIGQASSRPQHF. Here the CDR3 DNA reads TGTGCCAGTAGTATCGGTCAGGCCTCCAGTCGGCCCCAGCATTTT.

The rearrangement links TRBV7-3 to TRBJ2-3; D possibly corresponds to TRBD2 (5 bases). V shed 2 bases and J shed 2 bases, with 8 bases lying between them. The CDR3 runs 14 residues. Germline lookup yields CDR1 SGHTA and CDR2 FQGTGA. Here the CDR3 DNA reads TGTGCCAGCAGCTTAGGGCGGGTCACAGATACGCAGTATTTT. Translating it yields CASSLGRVTDTQYF.

This clone showed up just once. This chain connects TRBV6-5 to TRBJ1-3, with D hard to call. CDR3 length: 15 residues. The V gene lost 0 bases and the J gene lost 0 bases, with 6 bases spanning the gap. CDR1 is MNHEY, CDR2 SVGAGI, per germline. The CDR3 protein is CASSYSKSSGNTIYF. In DNA, the CDR3 is TGTGCCAGCAGTTACTCGAAGAGCTCTGGAAACACCATATATTTT.

The J gene is TRBJ1-3, the V gene TRBV6-5; no firm D call. The CDR3 runs 15 residues. CDR1 is MNHEY, CDR2 SVGAGI, per germline. Deletions cut 6 bases from V and 0 bases from J, with 12 bases between. This CDR3 is CASSNAGFSGNTIYF. The DNA for the CDR3 is TGTGCCAGCAGCAACGCGGGTTTCTCTGGAAACACCATATATTTT.

The table lists this clone with a few counts. As DNA, the CDR3 is TGCGCCAGCAGCCAAGGGGAGAGGGCTGAAAAACTGTTTTTT. As protein: CASSQGERAEKLFF. The rearrangement joins TRBV4-1 to TRBJ1-4; D unresolved. Germline lookup yields CDR1 MGHRA and CDR2 YSYEKL. Trimming removed 1 base at V and 7 bases at J, with 10 bases between. The CDR3 loop spans 14 amino acids.

The gene calls are TRBV2 and TRBJ1-4; D not resolved. Deletions cut 6 bases from V and 4 bases from J, with 12 bases between. The CDR3 extends over 14 amino acids. Germline CDR1 reads SNHLY; CDR2 reads FYNNEI. CDR3: CASSHRESNEKLFF. For the CDR3, the DNA is TGTGCCAGCAGCCACCGGGAAAGTAATGAAAAACTGTTTTTT.

The chain recombines TRBV2 with TRBJ2-7, with unresolved D. V shed 6 bases and J shed 3 bases, with 3 bases lying between them. The length of the CDR3 is 10 residues. Germline-derived CDR1 and CDR2 are SNHLY and FYNNEI. In nucleotides, the CDR3 is TGTGCCAGCAGATTCTACGAGCAGTACGTC. Translated, it gives CASRFYEQYV.

The rearrangement links TRBV9 to TRBJ2-1; 13 bases map to TRBD2. The CDR3 consists of 21 residues. From germline, CDR1 is SGDLS and CDR2 YYNGEE. Losses at the gene ends were 4 bases for V and 2 bases for J; bases not matched to a gene: 18. Here the CDR3 reads CASSPTDRGLAGSHPYNEQFF. CDR3 nucleotides: TGTGCCAGCAGCCCGACAGACCGGGGACTAGCGGGGAGTCATCCCTACAATGAGCAGTTCTTC. The variable domain in full, completed from reference TRBV9 and TRBJ2-1, reads DSGVTQTPKHLITATGQRVTLRCSPRSGDLSVYWYQQSLDQGLQFLIQYYNGEERAKGNILERFSAQQFPDLHSELNLSSLELGDSALYFCASSPTDRGLAGSHPYNEQFFGPGTRLTVL.

The chain recombines TRBV11-1 with TRBJ2-5; D gene uncertain. Trimming left V 2 bases short and J 5 bases short, with 9 bases between. In germline, CDR1 is SGHAT, CDR2 FQDESV (reference sequence). The CDR3 has 13 residues. The CDR3 loop is CASSLLGIETQYF. The CDR3 DNA reads as TGTGCCAGCAGCTTATTAGGGATCGAGACCCAGTACTTC.

This clone has only a few counts. This sequence joins TRBV19 and TRBJ1-5; possibly TRBD1 for D (5 bases). V lost 3 bases, J lost 4 bases, and 7 bases lay in between. CDR3 length: 13 residues. Germline loops: CDR1 LNHDA, CDR2 SQIVND (reference sequence). The CDR3 protein is CASSIAGNQPQHF. DNA of the CDR3: TGTGCCAGTAGTATTGCAGGGAATCAGCCCCAGCATTTT.

This chain joins TRBV10-1 and TRBJ2-3; D may be TRBD1 or TRBD2 (5 bases each). The V gene lost 6 bases and the J gene lost 0 bases, with 7 bases spanning the gap. Germline assignment: CDR1 WNHNN and CDR2 SYGVQD (reference sequence). The CDR3 is made up of 13 amino acids. The CDR3 nucleotides are TGCGCCAGCAGCCGGGACAGCACAGATACGCAGTATTTT. It encodes CASSRDSTDTQYF.